The 4 T cell receptor beta chains below all came from one sample that was sequenced in a study of T cell responses to AZD1222 COVID-19 vaccine. Generated by immunoSEQ multiplex PCR, the TCRdb table keeps only in-frame clones and is missing some. The table shows around 110,000 clones, with roughly nine tenths occurring only once. This specimen was peripheral blood, taken on day 0 of AZD1222 vaccination. The receptor set was obtained from an adult in good health.

Notes on this clone: Relative to the germline gene, one junction end is altered; a read error may explain this. This rearrangement joins TRBV19 to TRBJ1-5, with TRBD1 matching 12 bases. CDR3 length: 16 residues. Germline CDR1 reads LNHDA; CDR2 reads SQIVND (reference sequence). This CDR3 reads CASCMWGQGAGQPQHF. The CDR3 nucleotides are TGTGCCAGTTGTATGTGGGGACAGGGGGCAGGACAGCCCCAGCATTTT.

This clone has only one observation. The chain recombines TRBV5-1 with TRBJ2-3; 7 bases align to TRBD1. The CDR3 contains 15 residues. V dropped 2 bases and J dropped 2; count of bases not matched to a gene: 5. Germline CDR1 SGHRS, CDR2 YFSETQ. CDR3: CASSFGTGDTDTQYF. The DNA of the CDR3 is TGCGCCAGCAGCTTTGGAACAGGGGACACAGATACGCAGTATTTT.

The chain has TRBV4-3 and TRBJ2-1, with TRBD1 matching 7 bases. V shed 3 bases and J 9 bases; nucleotides not matched to a gene: 14. Per germline, CDR1 LGHNA and CDR2 YSLEER. The CDR3 is 16 amino acids. The CDR3 sequence is CASSHTVGQERVEQFF. As DNA, the CDR3 is TGCGCCAGCAGCCACACCGTAGGACAGGAAAGGGTTGAGCAGTTCTTC.

This clone was seen only once. V gene TRBV7-9 combines with J gene TRBJ1-1; D remains ambiguous. The CDR3 sequence is 13 residues long. Germline V gene lookup returns CDR1 SEHNR and CDR2 FQNEAQ (reference sequence). Trimming removed 1 base from V and 10 bases from J, with 13 bases in between. CDR3 region: CASSLEATGIAFF. CDR3 bases: TGTGCCAGCAGCTTAGAGGCGACCGGTATAGCTTTCTTT.